A single sample gave rise to the 11 T cell receptor beta chains below, sequenced in a study of cytomegalovirus exposure and HLA in healthy donors. Primers: 60 Vbeta forward and 13 Jbeta reverse. Sequenced by immunoSEQ multiplex PCR; TCRdb stores in-frame clones only, minus some. This table holds 150,000 to 200,000 clones, 70% to 85% found once. The sequenced sample consisted of PBMCs. These receptors all come from a man between 50 and 59 years old in good health and CMV-seropositive.

The CDR3 DNA reads as TGCGCCAGCAGCTTGGAAGCGGGAGGTGGAACAGATACGCAGTATTTT. This gives the protein CASSLEAGGGTDTQYF. V gene TRBV5-1 combines with J gene TRBJ2-3, with TRBD2 identical over 9 bases. CDR3 length equals 16 residues. The germline CDR1 and CDR2 sequences are SGHRS and YFSETQ. Losses at the gene ends were 0 bases for V and 3 bases for J; bases not matched to a gene: 5.

The genes are TRBV7-9 and TRBJ1-1; the match to TRBD1 covers 7 bases. The CDR3 length is 14 residues. CDR1 is SEHNR and CDR2 is FQNEAQ in the germline V gene (reference sequence). J lost 4 bases, V lost 2 bases, and 4 bases had no gene match. CDR3 sequence (DNA): TGTGCCAGCAGCTTAACGAAGGGGGCCACTGAAGCTTTCTTT. Amino acid sequence: CASSLTKGATEAFF.

This chain connects TRBV5-1 to TRBJ2-2; no reliable D call. This CDR3 has 17 amino acids. Germline V gene data show CDR1 as SGHRS and CDR2 as YFSETQ. The V end was cut by 1 base, the J end by 5 bases, with 18 bases between. DNA of the CDR3: TGCGCCAGCAGCTTGAGGAGCCCCGAGGAGCTTACCGGGGAGCTGTTTTTT. Protein product: CASSLRSPEELTGELFF.

The chain is built from TRBV5-1 and TRBJ2-1; TRBD2 agrees at 9 bases. The CDR3 spans 14 residues. Looked up from germline, CDR1 is SGHRS and CDR2 is YFSETQ. The V gene end was trimmed by 4 bases and the J gene end by 4 bases; junction bases not matched to a gene: 3. The CDR3 here is CASSGLAGYNEQFF. For the CDR3, the DNA is TGCGCCAGCAGCGGGCTAGCGGGATACAATGAGCAGTTCTTC.

The gene calls are TRBV6-5 and TRBJ1-2, with 7 bases lining up with TRBD1. The CDR3 consists of 15 residues. Trimming cost V 7 bases and J 2 bases; bases outside gene matches: 10. Germline CDR1 reads MNHEY; CDR2 reads SVGAGI. Here the CDR3 DNA reads TGTGCCAGCATGTCTCACGGGACAGCCAACTATGGCTACACCTTC. Translating it yields CASMSHGTANYGYTF.

The chain joins TRBV4-2 to TRBJ1-6; D is possibly TRBD1 (5 bases). Trimming took 0 bases from V and 7 from J, leaving 19 bases between them. Germline lookup yields CDR1 LGHNA and CDR2 YNFKEQ. The CDR3 totals 18 residues. DNA of the CDR3: TGTGCCAGCAGCCAAGATAGTAATAGGGGTATAGGAAATTCACCCCTCCACTTT. This codes for CASSQDSNRGIGNSPLHF.

The chain is built from TRBV30 and TRBJ1-1; D call uncertain. Per germline, CDR1 GTSNPN and CDR2 SVGIG (reference sequence). The V end lost 1 base, the J end lost 4 bases, and 7 bases lay between the germline ends. This CDR3 region has 12 residues. The CDR3 loop is CAWSARFTEAFF. In nucleotides, the CDR3 is TGTGCCTGGAGTGCCCGGTTCACTGAAGCTTTCTTT.

The rearrangement uses TRBV7-9 and TRBJ1-3; TRBD1 is a possible D gene (6 bases). V dropped 5 bases and J dropped 1 base, with 21 bases sitting between them. CDR3 length equals 18 residues. CDR1 is SEHNR, CDR2 FQNEAQ, per germline (reference sequence). The CDR3 nucleotides are TGTGCCAGCAGCCAGGCCCCCCCAGGGGATAGGTCTGGAAACACCATATATTTT. Translating gives CASSQAPPGDRSGNTIYF.

J is TRBJ1-5 and V is TRBV5-6, with TRBD1 matching 9 bases. Per germline, CDR1 SGHDT and CDR2 YYEEEE. The CDR3 sequence is 15 residues long. The trim removed 2 bases at V and 6 bases at J, leaving 6 bases unmatched. The CDR3 loop reads CASSLQGAHGQPQHF. CDR3 nucleotides: TGTGCCAGCAGCTTACAGGGGGCGCATGGTCAGCCCCAGCATTTT.

V gene TRBV2 combines with J gene TRBJ1-3; D possibly corresponds to TRBD1 (5 bases). Germline V lookup: CDR1 SNHLY, CDR2 FYNNEI. Trimming pared 0 bases from V and 2 bases from J, leaving 11 bases between. The CDR3 runs to 16 residues. This CDR3 reads CASSEAGGGAGNTIYF. CDR3 in DNA: TGTGCCAGCAGTGAAGCTGGTGGAGGGGCTGGAAACACCATATATTTT.

The gene calls are TRBV9 and TRBJ2-3; 8 bases map to TRBD1. This CDR3 is built from 17 residues. Germline lookup yields CDR1 SGDLS and CDR2 YYNGEE. V gave up 0 bases and J gave up 2 bases; unmatched junction bases: 8. This CDR3 is CASSVGPRTGNTDTQYF. The CDR3, as DNA: TGTGCCAGCAGCGTAGGTCCGCGGACAGGGAACACAGATACGCAGTATTTT.